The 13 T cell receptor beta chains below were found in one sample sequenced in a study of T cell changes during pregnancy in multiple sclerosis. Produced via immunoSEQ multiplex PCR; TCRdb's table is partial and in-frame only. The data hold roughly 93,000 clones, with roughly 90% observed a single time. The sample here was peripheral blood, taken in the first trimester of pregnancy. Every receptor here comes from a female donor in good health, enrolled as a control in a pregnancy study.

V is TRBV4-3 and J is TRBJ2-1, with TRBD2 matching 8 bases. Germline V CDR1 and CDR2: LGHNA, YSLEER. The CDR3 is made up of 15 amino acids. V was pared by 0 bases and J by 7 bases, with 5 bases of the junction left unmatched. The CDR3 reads CASSQDGRAWNEQFF. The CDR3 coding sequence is TGCGCCAGCAGCCAAGACGGGAGGGCTTGGAATGAGCAGTTCTTC.

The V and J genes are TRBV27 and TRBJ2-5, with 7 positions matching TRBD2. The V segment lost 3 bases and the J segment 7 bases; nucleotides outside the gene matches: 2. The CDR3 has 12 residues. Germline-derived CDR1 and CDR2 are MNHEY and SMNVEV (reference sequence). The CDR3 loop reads CASSFWGGTQYF. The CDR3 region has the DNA TGTGCCAGCAGTTTCTGGGGGGGGACCCAGTACTTC.

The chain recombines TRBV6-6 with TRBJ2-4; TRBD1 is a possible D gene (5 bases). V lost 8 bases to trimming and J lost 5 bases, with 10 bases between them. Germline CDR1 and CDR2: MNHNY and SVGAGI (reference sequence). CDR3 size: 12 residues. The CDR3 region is CASQGGENIQYF. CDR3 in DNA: TGTGCCAGCCAGGGCGGAGAAAACATTCAGTACTTC.

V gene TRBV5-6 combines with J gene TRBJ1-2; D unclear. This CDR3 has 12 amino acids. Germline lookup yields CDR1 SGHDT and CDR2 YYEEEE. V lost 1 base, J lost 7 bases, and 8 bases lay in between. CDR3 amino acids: CASSLPGVGYTF. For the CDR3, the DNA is TGTGCCAGCAGCTTGCCGGGAGTTGGCTACACCTTC.

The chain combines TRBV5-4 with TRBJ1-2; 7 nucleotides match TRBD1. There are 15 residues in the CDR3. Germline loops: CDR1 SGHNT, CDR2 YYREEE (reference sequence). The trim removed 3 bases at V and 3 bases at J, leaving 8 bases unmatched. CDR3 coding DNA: TGTGCCAGCAGCTCATACGCCCAGGGGGACTATGGCTACACCTTC. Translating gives CASSSYAQGDYGYTF.

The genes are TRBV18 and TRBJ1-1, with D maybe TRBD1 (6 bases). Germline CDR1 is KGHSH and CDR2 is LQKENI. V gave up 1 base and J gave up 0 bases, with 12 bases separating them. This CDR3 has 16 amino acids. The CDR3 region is CASSPRQGYMNTEAFF. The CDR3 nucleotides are TGTGCCAGCTCACCACGGCAGGGGTACATGAACACTGAAGCTTTCTTT.

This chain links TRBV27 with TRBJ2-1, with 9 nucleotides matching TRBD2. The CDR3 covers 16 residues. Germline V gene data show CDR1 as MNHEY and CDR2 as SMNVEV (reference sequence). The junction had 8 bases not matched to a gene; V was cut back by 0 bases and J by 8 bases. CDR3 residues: CASSLSGLAGRDEQFF. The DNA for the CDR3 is TGTGCCAGCAGTTTATCGGGTCTAGCGGGGAGGGATGAGCAGTTCTTC.

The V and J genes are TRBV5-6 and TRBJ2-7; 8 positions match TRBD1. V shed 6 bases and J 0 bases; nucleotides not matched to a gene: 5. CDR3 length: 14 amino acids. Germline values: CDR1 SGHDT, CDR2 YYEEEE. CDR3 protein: CASNSGQASYEQYF. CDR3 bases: TGTGCCAGCAATTCGGGACAGGCCTCCTACGAGCAGTACTTC.

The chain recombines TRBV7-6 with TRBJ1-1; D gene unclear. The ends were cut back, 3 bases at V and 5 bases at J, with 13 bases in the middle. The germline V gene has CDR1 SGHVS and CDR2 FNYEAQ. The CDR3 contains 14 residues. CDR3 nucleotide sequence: TGTGCCAGCAGCTTCCTAAATTCGGGGACTGAAGCTTTCTTT. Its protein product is CASSFLNSGTEAFF. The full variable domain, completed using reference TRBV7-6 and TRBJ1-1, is GAGVSQSPRYKVTKRGQDVALRCDPISGHVSLYWYRQALGQGPEFLTYFNYEAQQDKSGLPNDRFSAERPEGSISTLTIQRTEQRDSAMYRCASSFLNSGTEAFFGQGTRLTVV.

DNA for the CDR3: TGCAGCGTTGGAGTGCAGAGGGAGACCCAGTACTTC. Protein sequence: CSVGVQRETQYF. V is TRBV29-1 and J is TRBJ2-5; D is uncertain. Germline-derived CDR1 and CDR2 are SQVTM and ANQGSEA. The V and J ends lost 4 bases and 5 bases respectively, with 11 bases between them. This CDR3 region has 12 residues. The full variable domain, its missing parts supplied by reference TRBV29-1 and TRBJ2-5, is SAVISQKPSRDICQRGTSLTIQCQVDSQVTMMFWYRQQPGQSLTLIATANQGSEATYESGFVIDKFPISRPNLTFSTLTVSNMSPEDSSIYLCSVGVQRETQYFGPGTRLLVL.

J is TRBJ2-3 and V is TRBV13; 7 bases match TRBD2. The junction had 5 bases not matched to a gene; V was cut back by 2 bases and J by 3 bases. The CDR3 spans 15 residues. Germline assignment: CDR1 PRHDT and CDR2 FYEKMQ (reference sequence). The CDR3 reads CASSLRRGLTDTQYF. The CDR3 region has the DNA TGTGCCAGCAGCTTACGGCGGGGGTTGACAGATACGCAGTATTTT.

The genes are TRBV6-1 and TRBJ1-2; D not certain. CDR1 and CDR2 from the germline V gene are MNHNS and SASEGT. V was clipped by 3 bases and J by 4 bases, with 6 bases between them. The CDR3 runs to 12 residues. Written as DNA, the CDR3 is TGTGCCAGCAGTGAGGCTGGCTATGGCTACACCTTC. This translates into CASSEAGYGYTF.

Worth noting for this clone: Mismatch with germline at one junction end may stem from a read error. CDR3 amino acids: CASSLTGTNTGELFF. CDR3 DNA: TGTGCTAGCAGCTTGACGGGGACGAACACCGGGGAGCTGTTTTTT. The rearrangement joins TRBV7-7 to TRBJ2-2, with TRBD2 as a possible D gene (5 bases). Germline V CDR1 and CDR2: SSHAT, FNYEAQ (reference sequence). This CDR3 region has 15 residues. The whole variable domain, filled in from reference TRBV7-7 and TRBJ2-2, reads GAGVSQSPRYKVTKRGQDVTLRCDPISSHATLYWYQQALGQGPEFLTYFNYEAQPDKSGLPSDRFSAERPEGSISTLTIQRTEQRDSAMYRCASSLTGTNTGELFFGEGSRLTVL.